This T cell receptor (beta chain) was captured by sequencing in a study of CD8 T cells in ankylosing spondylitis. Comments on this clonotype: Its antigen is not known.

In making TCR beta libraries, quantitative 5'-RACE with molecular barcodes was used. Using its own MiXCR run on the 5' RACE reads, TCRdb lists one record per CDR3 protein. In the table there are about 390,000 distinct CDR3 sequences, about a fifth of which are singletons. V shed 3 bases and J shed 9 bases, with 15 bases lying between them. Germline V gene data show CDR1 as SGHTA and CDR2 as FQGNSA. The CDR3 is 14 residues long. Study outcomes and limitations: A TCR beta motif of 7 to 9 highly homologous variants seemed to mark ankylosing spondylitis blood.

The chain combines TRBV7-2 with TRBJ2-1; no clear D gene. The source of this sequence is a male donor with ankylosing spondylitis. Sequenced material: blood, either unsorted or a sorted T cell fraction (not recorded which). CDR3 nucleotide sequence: TGTGCCAGCAGCTTCGCCCGAGTAGGGCTTGAGCAGTTCTTC. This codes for CASSFARVGLEQFF.